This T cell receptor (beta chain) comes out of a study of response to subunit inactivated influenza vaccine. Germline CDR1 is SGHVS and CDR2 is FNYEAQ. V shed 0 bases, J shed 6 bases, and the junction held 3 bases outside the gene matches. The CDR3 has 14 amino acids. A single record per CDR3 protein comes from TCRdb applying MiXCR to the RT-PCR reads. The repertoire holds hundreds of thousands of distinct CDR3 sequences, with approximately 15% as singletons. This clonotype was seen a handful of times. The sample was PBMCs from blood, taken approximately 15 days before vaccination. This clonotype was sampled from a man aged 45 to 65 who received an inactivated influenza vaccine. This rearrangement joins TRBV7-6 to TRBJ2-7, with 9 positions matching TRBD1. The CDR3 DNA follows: TGTGCCAGCAGCTTAGCCTCGACAGGGGGCGAGCAGTACTTC. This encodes CASSLASTGGEQYF.